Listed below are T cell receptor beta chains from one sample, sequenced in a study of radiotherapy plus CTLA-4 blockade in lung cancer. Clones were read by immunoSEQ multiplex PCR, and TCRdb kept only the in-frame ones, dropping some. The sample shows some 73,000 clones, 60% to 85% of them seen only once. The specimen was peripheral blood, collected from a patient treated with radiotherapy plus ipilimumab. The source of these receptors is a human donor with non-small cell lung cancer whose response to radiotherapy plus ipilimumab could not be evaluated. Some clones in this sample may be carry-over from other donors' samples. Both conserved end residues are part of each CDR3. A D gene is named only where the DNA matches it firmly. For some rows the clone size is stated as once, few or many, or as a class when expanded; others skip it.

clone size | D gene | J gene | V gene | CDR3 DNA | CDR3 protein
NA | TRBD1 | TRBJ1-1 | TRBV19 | TGTGCCAGTAGTATCGGGACAGTCGACACTGAAGCTTTCTTT | CASSIGTVDTEAFF
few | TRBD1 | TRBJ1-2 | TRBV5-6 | TGTGCCAGCATCGGGACAGGAGCTAACTATGGCTACACCTTC | CASIGTGANYGYTF
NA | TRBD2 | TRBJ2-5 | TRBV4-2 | TGTGCCAGCAGCCAAGATTACGGGACTAGCGGGGGGGCAGAGACCCAGTACTTC | CASSQDYGTSGGAETQYF
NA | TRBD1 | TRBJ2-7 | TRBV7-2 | TGTGCCAGCAGCAGAACCGGGACAGGGGACTACGAGCAGTACTTC | CASSRTGTGDYEQYF
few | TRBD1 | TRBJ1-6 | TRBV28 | TGTGCCAGCAGTTTCCCCGGACAGGCCGCTAGCTCCTATAATTCCCCCCTCCACTTT | CASSFPGQAASSYNSPLHF
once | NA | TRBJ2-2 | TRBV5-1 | TGCGCCAGCAGCTTGGTAGGAGTTACCGGGGAGCTGTTTTTT | CASSLVGVTGELFF
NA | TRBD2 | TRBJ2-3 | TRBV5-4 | TGTGCCAGCAGCTCGGGACTAGTTGCAGATACGCAGTATTTT | CASSSGLVADTQYF
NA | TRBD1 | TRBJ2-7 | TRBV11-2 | TGTGCCAGCAGCCCCCGGGACAGCCTCTACGAGCAGTACTTC | CASSPRDSLYEQYF
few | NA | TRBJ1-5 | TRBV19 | TGTGCCAGTAGTATAAACTCCCTGAGGGGGTTTAGCAATCAGCCCCAGCATTTT | CASSINSLRGFSNQPQHF
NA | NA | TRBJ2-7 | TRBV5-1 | TGCGCCAGCAACGCCGAACTCTCCTACGAGCAGTACTTC | CASNAELSYEQYF
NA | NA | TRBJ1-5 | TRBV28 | TGTGCCAGCATTCCCCCCAACGGGAATCAGCCCCAGCATTTT | CASIPPNGNQPQHF
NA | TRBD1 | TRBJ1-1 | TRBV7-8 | TGTGCCAGCAGCTCCTACAGGGGGCACACTGAAGCTTTCTTT | CASSSYRGHTEAFF
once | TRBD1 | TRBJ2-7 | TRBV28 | TGTGCCAGCAGTTTGTTGAGAGGACAGGGGGCCTACGAGCAGTACTTC | CASSLLRGQGAYEQYF
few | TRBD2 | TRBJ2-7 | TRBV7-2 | TGTGCCAGCAGCCCGGGACTAGCGGGTTACGAGCAGTACTTC | CASSPGLAGYEQYF
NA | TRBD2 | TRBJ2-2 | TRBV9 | TGTGCCAGCAGCCCGAGCGGGGTGAACACCGGGGAGCTGTTTTTT | CASSPSGVNTGELFF
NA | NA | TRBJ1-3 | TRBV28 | TGTGCCAGCAGTATCCCCGAGGGCTCGAGTAGAAACACCATATATTTT | CASSIPEGSSRNTIYF
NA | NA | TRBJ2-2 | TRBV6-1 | TGTGCCAGCCCCCGGGACAAGGACACCGGGGAGCTGTTTTTT | CASPRDKDTGELFF
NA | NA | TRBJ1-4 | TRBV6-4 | TGTGCCAGCAGTGTAACGGCAGCGGTTAATGAAAAACTGTTTTTT | CASSVTAAVNEKLFF
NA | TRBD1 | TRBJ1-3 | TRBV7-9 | TGTGCCAGCAGCAATAGGGGGACAGGGAGCTCTGGAAACACCATATATTTT | CASSNRGTGSSGNTIYF
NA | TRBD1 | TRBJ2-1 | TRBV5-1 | TGCGCCAGCAGCTCCGGACAGGGAACCTACAATGAGCAGTTCTTC | CASSSGQGTYNEQFF
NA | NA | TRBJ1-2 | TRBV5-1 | TGCGCCAGCAGCTTAAGGGGGATTCAAAACTATGGCTACACCTTC | CASSLRGIQNYGYTF
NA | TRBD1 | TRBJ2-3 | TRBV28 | TGTGCCAGCAGCCTCCTCGGGACAGGGTTCTCAGATACGCAGTATTTT | CASSLLGTGFSDTQYF
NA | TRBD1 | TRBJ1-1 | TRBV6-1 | TGTGCCAGCAGTGAATTTACAGGGGGGCCTATCGCTGGTGAAGCTTTCTTT | CASSEFTGGPIAGEAFF
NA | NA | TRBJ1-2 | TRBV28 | TGTGCCAGCAGAAGAGCGGGGGTAGGGGAAGGCTACACCTTC | CASRRAGVGEGYTF
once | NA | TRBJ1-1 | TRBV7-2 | TGTGCCAGCAGCTTAGATGGACAGACCATGAACACTGAAGCTTTCTTT | CASSLDGQTMNTEAFF
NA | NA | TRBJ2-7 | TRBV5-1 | TGCGCCAGCAGGCCGAGCTCCTACGAGCAGTACTTC | CASRPSSYEQYF
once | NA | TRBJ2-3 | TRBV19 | TGTGCCAGTAGTATAGTCCAGCGGAGGGCAGATACGCAGTATTTT | CASSIVQRRADTQYF
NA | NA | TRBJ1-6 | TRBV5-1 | TGCGCCAGCAGCCCCGTTAAAGGAGCAAATTCACCCCTCCACTTT | CASSPVKGANSPLHF
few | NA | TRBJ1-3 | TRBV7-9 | TGTGCCAGCAGCTTATCGGGGTGGCAGGGGGGAAACACCATATATTTT | CASSLSGWQGGNTIYF
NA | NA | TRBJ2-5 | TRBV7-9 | TGTGCCAGCAGCCCCCCAGGGCTCCAAGAGACCCAGTACTTC | CASSPPGLQETQYF
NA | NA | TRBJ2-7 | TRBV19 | TGTGCCAGTACGCCGAGTCTACGAAACTCCTACGAGCAGTACTTC | CASTPSLRNSYEQYF
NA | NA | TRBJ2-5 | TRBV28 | TGTGCCAGCAGTATTTTACAGGGTACCGAGACCCAGTACTTC | CASSILQGTETQYF
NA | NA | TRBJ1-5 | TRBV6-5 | TGTGCCAGCAGTTATGGCAGGGGTGGCAATCAGCCCCAGCATTTT | CASSYGRGGNQPQHF
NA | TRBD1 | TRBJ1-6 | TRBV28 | TGTGCCTGCCGGACAGGGGAGGGTTCACCCCTCCACTTT | CACRTGEGSPLHF
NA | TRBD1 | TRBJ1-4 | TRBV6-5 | TGTGCCAGCAGTTACGGACAGGGGAGTGAAAAACTGTTTTTT | CASSYGQGSEKLFF
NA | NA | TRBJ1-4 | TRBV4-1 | TGCGCCAGCAGCCAATCCGGACAGCCCCGGCAGGGTGAAAAACTGTTTTTT | CASSQSGQPRQGEKLFF
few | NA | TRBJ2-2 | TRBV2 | TGTGCCAGCGCGTTGAACACCGGGGAGCTGTTTTTT | CASALNTGELFF
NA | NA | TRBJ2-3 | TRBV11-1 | TGTGCCAGCAGCTTAGACACAGGGCCGCAGTATTTT | CASSLDTGPQYF
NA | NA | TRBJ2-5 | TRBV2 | TGTGCCAGCGCGTACGGAGAGACCCAGTACTTC | CASAYGETQYF
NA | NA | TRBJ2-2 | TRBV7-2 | TGTGCCAGCAGCCTATTAAGTAGGGGTGCCGGGGAGCTGTTTTTT | CASSLLSRGAGELFF
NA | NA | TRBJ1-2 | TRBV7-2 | TGTGCCAGCAGCCCCGCCTATCGGGTTAATTATGGCTACACCTTC | CASSPAYRVNYGYTF
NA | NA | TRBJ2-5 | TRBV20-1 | TGCAGTGCTATACGACAGGAGACCCAGTACTTC | CSAIRQETQYF